A selection of T cell receptor beta chains follows, all from one sample in a study of vaccination and CD4 T cells after COVID-19. TCRdb itself ran the PCR reads through MiXCR, one entry per CDR3 protein. The sample holds roughly 14,000 distinct CDR3 sequences, over 45% seen once. Antigen specificity for these receptors is unknown. This material consisted of CD4+ T cells from blood, cultured in vitro, taken before SARS-CoV-2 vaccination. Every receptor here comes from a human donor who had recovered from COVID-19. Each CDR3 is given with its conserved first and last residue. The D gene is left open where the match is weak. Clone size is given for some rows only: seen once, a few or many times, or a class if the clone is expanded.

TRBJ2-7,TRBV20-1,few,NA,CSAQTDRTYEQYF,TGCAGTGCCCAAACGGACAGAACCTACGAGCAGTACTTC
TRBJ2-5,TRBV9,NA,NA,CASSPLQGGEETQYF,TGTGCCAGCAGCCCTTTGCAGGGAGGTGAGGAGACCCAGTACTTC
TRBJ2-5,TRBV19,NA,NA,CASTTGETQYF,TGTGCCAGTACTACCGGGGAGACCCAGTACTTC
TRBJ2-5,TRBV11-3,NA,NA,CASSRTGKETQYF,TGTGCCAGCAGCCGAACAGGGAAAGAGACCCAGTACTTC
TRBJ2-1,TRBV20-1,NA,TRBD2,CSARVLAGSYNEQFF,TGCAGTGCTAGAGTCCTAGCGGGCTCCTACAATGAGCAGTTCTTC
TRBJ1-1,TRBV27,NA,NA,CASSGQGFMNTEAFF,TGTGCCAGCAGTGGGCAGGGTTTCATGAACACTGAAGCTTTCTTT
TRBJ2-7,TRBV6-1,NA,NA,CASSEGFYEQYF,TGTGCCAGCAGTGAGGGTTTTTACGAGCAGTACTTC
TRBJ2-2,TRBV7-6,once,TRBD2,CASSLIERERFAGELFF,TGTGCCAGCAGCTTAATCGAGCGGGAGCGTTTTGCCGGGGAGCTGTTTTTT
TRBJ2-1,TRBV11-3,NA,NA,CASSLGQINNEQFF,TGTGCCAGCAGCTTAGGCCAGATTAACAATGAGCAGTTCTTC
TRBJ2-1,TRBV7-8,NA,TRBD2,CASSPNRGESNEQFF,TGTGCCAGCAGCCCTAACCGGGGGGAGAGCAATGAGCAGTTCTTC
TRBJ2-1,TRBV7-9,NA,NA,CASSPDGYNEQFF,TGTGCCAGCAGCCCCGACGGGTACAATGAGCAGTTCTTC
TRBJ2-7,TRBV28,NA,NA,CASSSLLVLYEQYF,TGTGCCAGCAGTTCCCTACTTGTCCTCTACGAGCAGTACTTC
TRBJ2-7,TRBV4-1,NA,TRBD2,CASSQDTPFGSGYRYEQYF,TGCGCCAGCAGCCAAGATACCCCGTTTGGTAGCGGGTATCGCTACGAGCAGTACTTC
TRBJ2-7,TRBV20-1,NA,TRBD2,CSARDRTRPYEQYF,TGCAGTGCTAGAGATAGGACTAGACCCTACGAGCAGTACTTC
TRBJ2-2,TRBV28,few,TRBD2,CATQGSGSTGELFF,TGTGCCACGCAAGGGAGCGGGAGCACCGGGGAGCTGTTTTTT
TRBJ2-1,TRBV25-1,NA,TRBD2,CASSDLGLAGDNEQFF,TGTGCCAGCAGTGACCTCGGACTAGCGGGTGACAATGAGCAGTTCTTC
TRBJ2-7,TRBV7-2,NA,NA,CASSTRQSYEQYF,TGTGCCAGCAGCACCCGACAGTCCTACGAGCAGTACTTC
TRBJ1-5,TRBV2,NA,NA,CASSPGPRIDQPQHF,TGTGCCAGCAGCCCTGGACCCAGAATCGATCAGCCCCAGCATTTT
TRBJ1-5,TRBV20-1,NA,NA,CSARALSGNSNRPQHF,TGCAGTGCTAGAGCCCTCTCCGGCAATTCGAATCGGCCCCAGCATTTT
TRBJ2-1,TRBV27,NA,NA,CASSFRPTNYNEQFF,TGTGCCAGCAGTTTTAGGCCTACCAATTACAATGAGCAGTTCTTC
TRBJ2-3,TRBV7-9,NA,TRBD2,CASSLDPASGSLDTQYF,TGTGCCAGCAGCTTAGACCCTGCTAGCGGGAGTTTAGATACGCAGTATTTT
TRBJ2-1,TRBV20-1,NA,TRBD2,CSARDWDIPLAAYNEQFF,TGCAGTGCTAGAGATTGGGACATTCCACTAGCGGCGTACAATGAGCAGTTCTTC
TRBJ1-5,TRBV7-9,few,TRBD1,CASSTETGQGLSNQPQHF,TGTGCCAGCAGCACCGAAACGGGACAGGGCTTGAGCAATCAGCCCCAGCATTTT
TRBJ2-2,TRBV20-1,few,TRBD1,CSARELDRGTGELFF,TGCAGTGCTAGAGAATTGGACAGGGGCACCGGGGAGCTGTTTTTT
TRBJ2-1,TRBV2,few,TRBD2,CASSVRGREQFF,TGTGCCAGCAGTGTACGCGGGAGGGAGCAGTTCTTC
TRBJ2-7,TRBV19,NA,TRBD1,CASSTTGTVSYEQYF,TGTGCCAGTAGTACCACCGGGACAGTCTCCTACGAGCAGTACTTC
TRBJ2-1,TRBV30,once,NA,CAWSHPNRDLQFF,TGTGCCTGGAGCCACCCGAACCGGGATTTGCAGTTCTTC
TRBJ2-2,TRBV7-3,once,NA,CASSLSGLANTGELFF,TGTGCCAGCAGCTTAAGTGGTCTAGCGAACACCGGGGAGCTGTTTTTT
TRBJ2-5,TRBV11-2,NA,TRBD2,CASSLMGGSGETQYF,TGTGCCAGCAGCTTAATGGGCGGGAGTGGTGAGACCCAGTACTTC
TRBJ2-3,TRBV9,NA,TRBD2,CASSVAGLAGSSDTQYF,TGTGCCAGCAGCGTAGCTGGACTAGCGGGTTCATCAGATACGCAGTATTTT
TRBJ2-1,TRBV28,once,TRBD1,CASIQGGGQGGGEQFF,TGTGCCAGCATCCAAGGAGGGGGACAGGGAGGAGGTGAGCAGTTCTTC
TRBJ2-3,TRBV19,NA,NA,CASTPQGGLAVDTQYF,TGTGCCAGTACTCCACAGGGGGGACTAGCAGTCGATACGCAGTATTTT
TRBJ2-3,TRBV12-3/TRBV12-4,NA,NA,CASSASRGRDTQYF,TGTGCCAGCAGTGCCTCTAGAGGGCGAGATACGCAGTATTTT
TRBJ1-1,TRBV6-1,few,TRBD1,CASRPRQGADTEAFF,TGTGCCAGCAGACCACGACAGGGGGCGGACACTGAAGCTTTCTTT
TRBJ2-7,TRBV19,NA,TRBD1,CASSTSGTASYEQYF,TGTGCCAGTAGTACTTCCGGGACAGCCTCCTACGAGCAGTACTTC
TRBJ2-3,TRBV27,NA,TRBD2,CASKLAVTDTQYF,TGTGCCAGCAAACTAGCGGTCACAGATACGCAGTATTTT
TRBJ2-1,TRBV23-1,NA,NA,CASSQGDEQFF,TGCGCCAGCAGTCAGGGGGATGAGCAGTTCTTC
TRBJ2-1,TRBV3-1,NA,NA,CASSSGQSSYNEQFF,TGTGCCAGCAGCTCAGGACAAAGCTCCTACAATGAGCAGTTCTTC
TRBJ2-7,TRBV20-1,NA,TRBD1,CSARGQGISEQYF,TGCAGTGCTAGAGGACAGGGGATCAGCGAGCAGTACTTC
TRBJ1-2,TRBV2,few,TRBD1,CASRDRGQFRGYTF,TGTGCCAGCCGGGACAGGGGGCAATTTAGGGGCTACACCTTC
TRBJ1-1,TRBV6-1,NA,NA,CASNKRGFNNTEAFF,TGTGCCAGCAACAAAAGGGGGTTCAACAACACTGAAGCTTTCTTT
TRBJ1-5,TRBV5-6,medium-sized,NA,CASSLAQGIQPQHF,TGTGCCAGCAGCTTGGCACAGGGTATTCAGCCCCAGCATTTT
TRBJ2-7,TRBV14,NA,TRBD1,CASSNRDRGTYEQYF,TGTGCCAGCAGCAACCGGGACAGGGGGACCTACGAGCAGTACTTC
TRBJ2-1,TRBV27,NA,TRBD2,CASSVTSGYNEQFF,TGTGCCAGCAGTGTGACTAGCGGATACAATGAGCAGTTCTTC
TRBJ1-5,TRBV6-2/TRBV6-3,NA,NA,CASSSRDGYSNQPQHF,TGTGCCAGCAGTAGCCGGGACGGCTATAGCAATCAGCCCCAGCATTTT
TRBJ1-5,TRBV2,NA,TRBD1,CASGGNRGISNQPQHF,TGTGCCAGCGGGGGGAACAGGGGGATTAGCAATCAGCCCCAGCATTTT